A selection of T cell receptor beta chains follows, all from one sample in a study of blood T cells in healthy people across ages. In TCRdb, the 5' RACE reads were re-called with MiXCR into one record per CDR3 protein. The data show under 2 million distinct CDR3 sequences, almost 35% seen once. Input material: blood. All receptors come from a woman in her twenties or thirties in good health. Both conserved end residues are part of each CDR3. The order of the fields is J gene, clone size, V gene, D gene, CDR3 length, CDR3 DNA, CDR3 protein. D genes are given only for firm matches. Size is stated for part of the rows, as once, few or many counts, or as a class when the clone is expanded.

>TRBJ1-1|once|TRBV6-1|.|15
TGTGCCAGCAGTGCTCGGGAGGCTATGGACACTGAAGCTTTCTTT
CASSAREAMDTEAFF
>TRBJ2-3|many|TRBV7-2|.|13
TGTGCCAGCAGCTTACACGGGGGAGATACGCAGTATTTT
CASSLHGGDTQYF
>TRBJ2-6|.|TRBV3-1|.|14
TGTGCCAGCAGCCGCGGAGGTGGGGCCAACGTCCTGACTTTC
CASSRGGGANVLTF
>TRBJ2-5|.|TRBV7-3|TRBD2|15
TGTGCCAGCAGCGCACTAGCGGGCAACCAAGAGACCCAGTACTTC
CASSALAGNQETQYF
>TRBJ2-7|few|TRBV28|TRBD1|16
TGTGCCAGCAGTCCCTGGACAGGGGACCGATCCTACGAGCAGTACTTC
CASSPWTGDRSYEQYF
>TRBJ2-3|.|TRBV4-2|TRBD2|17
TGTGTCAGCAGCCAAGTTATGCTAGCGGGTAATACGGATACGCAGTATTTT
CVSSQVMLAGNTDTQYF
>TRBJ2-5|.|TRBV6-6|.|15
TGTGCCAGCAGATCGGCGGGGGCGTACCAAGAGACCCAGTACTTC
CASRSAGAYQETQYF
>TRBJ2-3|.|TRBV6-1|TRBD1|15
TGTGCCAGCAGTGAACCGGGACAGAGCACAGATACGCAGTATTTT
CASSEPGQSTDTQYF
>TRBJ1-2|once|TRBV20-1|.|12
TGCAGTGCTCCCCCGTCTAACTATGGCTACACCTTC
CSAPPSNYGYTF
>TRBJ1-6|.|TRBV20-1|.|17
TGCAGTGCGGACTACGGGAGAGGGGGCTCCTATAATTCACCCCTCCACTTT
CSADYGRGGSYNSPLHF
>TRBJ1-2|few|TRBV20-1|.|13
TGCAGTGTCTCCGACCCACGGAACTATGGCTACACCTTC
CSVSDPRNYGYTF
>TRBJ2-7|.|TRBV20-1|.|15
TGCAGTGCTAGAGATCTGGCCGGCCGCCTTTACGAGCAGTACTTC
CSARDLAGRLYEQYF
>TRBJ2-1|few|TRBV7-9|.|16
TGTGCCAGCAGCCCTAGCTGGGGGGCCTCCTACAATGAGCAGTTCTTC
CASSPSWGASYNEQFF
>TRBJ1-2|.|TRBV27|.|17
TGTGCCAGCAATTTAGTTCCGATTGGGGGGCTTAACTATGGCTACACCTTC
CASNLVPIGGLNYGYTF
>TRBJ2-6|.|TRBV6-5|.|15
TGTGCCAGCAGTCCCCCCCACCCTGGGGCCAACGTCCTGACTTTC
CASSPPHPGANVLTF
>TRBJ2-1|few|TRBV7-3|TRBD2|15
TGTGCCAGCAGCCCAGGGACTAGCCCATACAATGAGCAGTTCTTC
CASSPGTSPYNEQFF
>TRBJ1-5|few|TRBV30|TRBD1|14
TGTGCCTGGAGTTTGGGACAGGGTGATCAGCCCCAGCATTTT
CAWSLGQGDQPQHF
>TRBJ2-3|.|TRBV25-1|.|18
TGTGCCAGCAGCAGAAGAAAGGGTGCCGAAGGGGGCACAGATACGCAGTATTTT
CASSRRKGAEGGTDTQYF
>TRBJ2-7|few|TRBV10-3|TRBD1|15
TGTGCCATCAGAGAGACGGGACAGGGTACCTACGAGCAGTACTTC
CAIRETGQGTYEQYF
>TRBJ2-1|many|TRBV20-1|TRBD2|16
TGCAGTGCTAGAGCCTTTACGGGGGGGTCCGGCAATGAGCAGTTCTTC
CSARAFTGGSGNEQFF
>TRBJ2-7|.|TRBV28|TRBD2|15
TGTGCCAGCAGTAGACTAGCGGGAGGGCTTGAGGAGCAGTACTTC
CASSRLAGGLEEQYF
>TRBJ2-3|.|TRBV5-1|.|17
TGCGCCAGCAGCTTGGCCTTACAGGGTCTCGGGACAGATACGCAGTATTTT
CASSLALQGLGTDTQYF
>TRBJ2-7|.|TRBV28|TRBD1|15
TGTGCCAGCAGTTTAAAGTGGACAGGGACCTACGAGCAGTACTTC
CASSLKWTGTYEQYF
>TRBJ2-6|.|TRBV27|.|19
TGTGCCAGCAGTTTCGTAGGCCACAGCTACATCTCTGGGGCCAACGTCCTGACTTTC
CASSFVGHSYISGANVLTF
>TRBJ2-1|.|TRBV14|TRBD1|14
TGTGCCAGCAGGCCCTCGGCAGGGGGCGATGAGCAGTTCTTC
CASRPSAGGDEQFF
>TRBJ1-1|.|TRBV20-1|.|14
TGCAGTGCTCCCTTTCTAGAGAAGAACACTGAAGCTTTCTTT
CSAPFLEKNTEAFF
>TRBJ1-5|few|TRBV10-3|TRBD1|17
TGTGCCATCAGTGAGTCAAGAGGACAGGGATGGGATCAGCCCCAGCATTTT
CAISESRGQGWDQPQHF
>TRBJ2-1|.|TRBV29-1|TRBD2|15
TGCAGCGTTGCTCGGGAGGGCCGGTCCACAAATGAGCAGTTCTTC
CSVAREGRSTNEQFF
>TRBJ2-7|.|TRBV24-1|.|12
TGTGCCACCAGTGAACCTACCTACGAGCGGTACTTC
CATSEPTYERYF
>TRBJ2-2|.|TRBV3-1|.|13
TGTGCCAGCAGCCAACAGGGCGTCGGGGAGCGGTTTTTT
CASSQQGVGERFF
>TRBJ1-5|.|TRBV20-1|.|17
TGCAGTGCTGGTATTTTCGAGGGCCGGGATAGCAATCAGCCCCAGCATTTT
CSAGIFEGRDSNQPQHF
>TRBJ2-7|.|TRBV7-2|.|18
TGTGCCAGCAGCCGGTTTACCAGTTTATTCCCAACCTACAATGAGCAGTACTTC
CASSRFTSLFPTYNEQYF
>TRBJ2-7|.|TRBV28|TRBD2|14
TGTGCCAGCAGTAGTTACGGGGGGGCTGGCGAGCAGTACTTC
CASSSYGGAGEQYF
>TRBJ1-5|once|TRBV12-3/TRBV12-4|.|12
TGTGCCAGCACCCTTTCGAGTCAGCCCCAGCATTTT
CASTLSSQPQHF
>TRBJ2-7|.|TRBV20-1|TRBD2|14
TGCAGTGCTATCCCGATTAGCGGGAACTACGAGCAGTACTTC
CSAIPISGNYEQYF
>TRBJ1-2|few|TRBV27|TRBD1|17
TGTGCCAGCAGTTCCTCCGGGACAGGGAGAGGCTTCTATGGCTACACCTTC
CASSSSGTGRGFYGYTF
>TRBJ1-1|.|TRBV12-3/TRBV12-4|.|11
TGTGCCAACAGTTCGACCGGGAGAGCTTTCTTT
CANSSTGRAFF
>TRBJ1-2|.|TRBV4-2|.|15
TGTGCCAGCAGCCAAGGGGCAGGGCTAGGGTATGGCTACACCTTC
CASSQGAGLGYGYTF
>TRBJ2-5|.|TRBV3-1|.|14
TGTGCCAGCAGCCCCGGAATAGCGCCGGGGGAGCAGTACTTC
CASSPGIAPGEQYF
>TRBJ2-3|few|TRBV4-1|TRBD2|18
TGCGCCAGCAGCCAAGTGGTCCCCGGAGCGGGAGCTTCAGATACGCAGTATTTT
CASSQVVPGAGASDTQYF
>TRBJ2-7|.|TRBV19|.|15
TGTGCCAGTAGCCTTCTTACAGGGCCCTCCTACGAGCAGTACTTC
CASSLLTGPSYEQYF
>TRBJ2-1|.|TRBV2|.|16
TGTGCCAGCAGTGAAGGTCGAGCGGTCTCCTACAATGAGCAGTTCTTC
CASSEGRAVSYNEQFF
>TRBJ2-7|few|TRBV20-1|TRBD1|14
TGCAGTGCCCGCAGACAGGGCATCTCCTACGAGCAGTACTTC
CSARRQGISYEQYF
>TRBJ2-1|few|TRBV20-1|TRBD2|15
TGCAGTGCTAGAGGGACTAGCGTGATCTACAATGAGCAGTTCTTC
CSARGTSVIYNEQFF
>TRBJ2-3|.|TRBV6-2/TRBV6-3|TRBD2|15
TGTGCCAGCAGAGGCAGCGGGGGATTCCCCTCGGCGCAGTATTTT
CASRGSGGFPSAQYF
>TRBJ1-1|few|TRBV20-1|TRBD1|14
TGCAGTGCTATTCTGGGGACAGGGAACACTGAAGCTTTCTTT
CSAILGTGNTEAFF
>TRBJ1-2|few|TRBV29-1|.|13
TGCAGCGTTGTGGTCAGTGTTAACTATGGCTACACCTTC
CSVVVSVNYGYTF
>TRBJ2-5|.|TRBV20-1|TRBD1|15
TGCAGTGCTAGAGATCGACAGGGGGGAGGAGGGACCCAGTACTTC
CSARDRQGGGGTQYF
>TRBJ2-3|.|TRBV20-1|TRBD2|18
TGCAGTGCTAGAGCCGGACTAGCGGGAGCCCACTACACAGATACGCAGTATTTT
CSARAGLAGAHYTDTQYF
>TRBJ1-2|.|TRBV20-1|.|13
TGCAGTGCTAGAGTTTCTGCCTACTATGGCTACACCTTC
CSARVSAYYGYTF
>TRBJ1-1|.|TRBV25-1|.|13
TGTGCCAGCAGTGGAGGGGTTAACACTGAAGCTTTCTTT
CASSGGVNTEAFF
>TRBJ1-1|.|TRBV19|TRBD1|16
TGTGCCAGTAGTTTGGGACAGGGGGCAAAAGGCACTGAAGCTTTCTTT
CASSLGQGAKGTEAFF